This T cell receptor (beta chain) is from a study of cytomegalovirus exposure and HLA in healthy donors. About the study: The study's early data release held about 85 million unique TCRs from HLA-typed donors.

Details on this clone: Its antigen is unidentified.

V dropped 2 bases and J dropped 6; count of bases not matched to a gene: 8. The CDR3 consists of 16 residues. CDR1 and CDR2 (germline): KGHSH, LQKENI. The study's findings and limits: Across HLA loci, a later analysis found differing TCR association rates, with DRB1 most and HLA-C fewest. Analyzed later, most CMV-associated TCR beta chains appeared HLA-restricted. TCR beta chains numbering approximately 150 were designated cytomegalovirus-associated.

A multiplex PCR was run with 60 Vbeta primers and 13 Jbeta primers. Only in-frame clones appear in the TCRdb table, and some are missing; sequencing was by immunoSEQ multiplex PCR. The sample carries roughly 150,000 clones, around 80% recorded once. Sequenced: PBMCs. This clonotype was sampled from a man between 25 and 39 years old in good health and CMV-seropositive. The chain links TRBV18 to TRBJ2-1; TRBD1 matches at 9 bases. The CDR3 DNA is TGTGCCAGCTCACCAGGATCCGGGACAGGGAGCAATGAGCAGTTCTTC. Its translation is CASSPGSGTGSNEQFF.